This TCR beta chain was sequenced for a study of tumor-infiltrating lymphocytes in oesophageal squamous cell carcinoma. TCRdb re-called the PCR reads with MiXCR, one entry per CDR3 protein. The top ten hold around 25% of the sample, which has around 11,000 distinct CDR3 sequences, 50% to 60% seen once. The CDR3 loop spans 15 amino acids. Germline V lookup: CDR1 SGHTA, CDR2 FQGNSA. The J segment lost 8 bases and the V segment lost 5 bases, leaving 10 bases of the junction unmatched. The sequence was obtained from a male donor with esophageal squamous cell carcinoma. Source material: esophageal tumor tissue. This rearrangement joins TRBV7-2 to TRBJ2-1; 9 positions agree with TRBD2. CDR3 in DNA: TGTGCCAGCAGCCTTAGCGGGAGTATCGGCGATGAGCAGTTCTTC. This translates into CASSLSGSIGDEQFF.